Below are 27 T cell receptor beta chains sequenced from a single sample in a study of PD-1 blockade in classical Hodgkin lymphoma (dated by TCRdb to the early 2020s). The intended sense of this specimen's time point label: cycle 2 day 1 (C2D1) of nivolumab. Relapse after autologous stem cell transplantation had occurred in all trial patients, and cohorts A, B and C were distinguished by prior brentuximab vedotin exposure. Receptor amplification or capture employed the immunoSEQ multiplex PCR assay. TCRdb stores this immuneACCESS table with in-frame sequences only. Part of the clones is absent; in the studies checked, under half of the shortfall reflects unresolved V genes, and no reason is known for the rest. The table for this sample lists around 50,000 clones; approximately 89% of them were counted only once. The ten biggest clones cover roughly a tenth of the sample. This sample comprised peripheral blood mononuclear cells (PBMCs), obtained before the second cycle of nivolumab. The origin of the receptors is a human donor with classical Hodgkin lymphoma.

The rearrangement links TRBV5-1 to TRBJ1-2; tentatively, D is TRBD1 (5 bases). This CDR3 is 16 amino acids long. From germline, CDR1 is SGHRS and CDR2 YFSETQ. V was cut by 4 bases and J by 0 bases, with 16 bases left in between. CDR3 protein: CASSLTGTEANYGYTF. The DNA for the CDR3 is TGCGCCAGCAGCCTCACCGGGACGGAAGCTAACTATGGCTACACCTTC.

The chain links TRBV7-9 to TRBJ1-1; 9 nucleotides line up with TRBD1. Germline lookup yields CDR1 SEHNR and CDR2 FQNEAQ (reference sequence). The V and J ends lost 5 bases and 3 bases, in that order; junction bases with no gene match: 4. This CDR3 contains 14 residues. CDR3 loop: CASSPGQGYTEAFF. The CDR3 DNA follows: TGTGCCAGCAGCCCTGGACAGGGGTACACTGAAGCTTTCTTT.

The V gene is TRBV6-5, the J gene TRBJ1-5; D remains ambiguous. Germline lookup yields CDR1 MNHEY and CDR2 SVGAGI. The CDR3 extends over 14 amino acids. The V end lost 4 bases, the J end lost 0 bases, and 7 bases lay between the germline ends. As DNA, the CDR3 is TGTGCCAGCAGTTCACCGGGTAGCAATCAGCCCCAGCATTTT. Protein: CASSSPGSNQPQHF.

The rearrangement uses TRBV4-3 and TRBJ2-2; either TRBD1 or TRBD2 may fit D (5 bases each). V was shortened by 0 bases and J by 7 bases, with 12 bases between the two germline ends. This CDR3 spans 15 amino acids. Germline CDR1 reads LGHNA; CDR2 reads YSLEER. The DNA for the CDR3 is TGCGCCAGCAGCCAAGAGTCAGGGCGGGTCGGGGAGCTGTTTTTT. This codes for CASSQESGRVGELFF.

The chain recombines TRBV7-9 with TRBJ1-4; TRBD1 matches at 7 bases. This CDR3 comprises 16 residues. J gave up 8 bases and V 5 bases, and 14 bases lay outside the gene matches. Germline CDR1 SEHNR, CDR2 FQNEAQ (reference sequence). DNA for the CDR3: TGTGCCAGCAGCCTCGGATTCGGACAGGTTGGCGAAAAACTGTTTTTT. Protein product: CASSLGFGQVGEKLFF.

CDR3: CASSSGVRILNSGNTIYF. Written as DNA, the CDR3 is TGTGCCAGCAGTTCCGGCGTTCGGATCCTCAACTCTGGAAACACCATATATTTT. The chain joins TRBV28 to TRBJ1-3; D is unresolved. The CDR3 is made up of 18 amino acids. CDR1 is MDHEN and CDR2 is SYDVKM in the germline V gene. Trimming pared 4 bases from V and 0 bases from J, leaving 19 bases between.

The chain carries TRBV27 and TRBJ2-5; 8 bases are a match to TRBD2. CDR1 MNHEY and CDR2 SMNVEV come from the germline V gene (reference sequence). The CDR3 totals 16 residues. V trimming: 5 bases; J trimming: 1 base; junction bases outside the gene matches: 9. CDR3 nucleotide sequence: TGTGCCAGCAGTCCGGTAAGCGGGAGCCCCCAAGAGACCCAGTACTTC. Amino acids: CASSPVSGSPQETQYF.

The chain carries TRBV14 and TRBJ1-4; the D is unclear. The germline V gene encodes CDR1 SGHDN and CDR2 FVKESK. Trimming removed 2 bases at V and 7 bases at J, with 17 bases between. The CDR3 is made up of 16 amino acids. This CDR3 reads CASSQMSGTRGEKLFF. For the CDR3, the DNA is TGTGCCAGCAGCCAAATGTCGGGAACACGGGGTGAAAAACTGTTTTTT.

The chain couples TRBV10-3 to TRBJ2-1; TRBD2 agrees at 7 bases. Trimming at V came to 6 bases and at J to 1 base, leaving 6 bases not matched to a gene. Germline assignment: CDR1 ENHRY and CDR2 SYGVKD. This CDR3 has 15 residues. CDR3 sequence reads: CAISKTSQSYNEQFF. The CDR3 DNA reads as TGTGCCATCAGCAAGACTAGCCAGTCCTACAATGAGCAGTTCTTC.

The J gene is TRBJ2-7, the V gene TRBV28, with D unresolved. The CDR3 extends over 17 amino acids. The germline V gene encodes CDR1 MDHEN and CDR2 SYDVKM. V gave up 5 bases and J gave up 7 bases, with 27 bases separating them. CDR3 protein: CASSREDLGGSWLEQYF. CDR3 in DNA: TGTGCCAGCAGTCGAGAGGATTTGGGTGGTAGCTGGTTAGAGCAGTACTTC.

The chain has TRBV7-6 and TRBJ1-1, with TRBD1 as a possible D gene (5 bases). V lost 6 bases and J lost 3, with 8 bases in between. The CDR3 totals 12 residues. Germline values: CDR1 SGHVS, CDR2 FNYEAQ. This CDR3 reads CASRGGDTEAFF. The CDR3 DNA is TGTGCCAGCAGGGGGGGGGACACTGAAGCTTTCTTT.

This chain uses TRBV5-1 with TRBJ2-1; D not resolved. This CDR3 spans 13 amino acids. Deletions cut 1 base from V and 8 bases from J, with 10 bases between. CDR1 is SGHRS, CDR2 YFSETQ, per germline. CDR3 sequence: CASSLSGLDEQFF. The CDR3 DNA sequence: TGCGCCAGCAGCTTGTCAGGTTTAGATGAGCAGTTCTTC.

V is TRBV11-3 and J is TRBJ2-1; 9 nucleotides agree with TRBD2. The CDR3 is 17 amino acids. Germline trimming cut 1 base from V and 2 bases from J; bases unmatched to any gene: 6. CDR1 is SGHNT, CDR2 YENEEA, per germline. The CDR3 region is CASSLGSGGRAYNEQFF. The DNA for the CDR3 is TGTGCCAGCAGCTTAGGGTCCGGCGGGAGGGCCTACAATGAGCAGTTCTTC.

CDR3 region: CASSPPTSGYNEQFF. The CDR3 DNA reads TGTGCCAGCTCACCACCGACTAGCGGCTACAATGAGCAGTTCTTC. V gene TRBV18 combines with J gene TRBJ2-1, with TRBD2 matching 9 bases. Per germline, CDR1 KGHSH and CDR2 LQKENI. The CDR3 sequence is 15 residues long. J was trimmed by 3 bases and V by 0 bases; bases with no gene match: 0.

This chain links TRBV2 with TRBJ2-1, with D perhaps TRBD2 (5 bases). V lost 6 bases to trimming and J lost 10 bases, with 19 bases between them. From germline, CDR1 is SNHLY and CDR2 FYNNEI. This CDR3 comprises 14 residues. In DNA, the CDR3 is TGTGCCAGCAGGGGGATGACTACAAGTGGCGAGCAGTTCTTC. Protein: CASRGMTTSGEQFF. The variable domain in full, with the rest retrieved from reference TRBV2 and TRBJ2-1, is EPEVTQTPSHQVTQMGQEVILRCVPISNHLYFYWYRQILGQKVEFLVSFYNNEISEKSEIFDDQFSVERPDGSNFTLKIRSTKLEDSAMYFCASRGMTTSGEQFFGPGTRLTVL.

The genes are TRBV4-3 and TRBJ2-1, with D perhaps given as TRBD1 or TRBD2 (5 bases each). Germline V gene lookup returns CDR1 LGHNA and CDR2 YSLEER. V gave up 0 bases and J gave up 9 bases, with 18 bases separating them. There are 16 residues in the CDR3. The CDR3 sequence: CASSQDLSGTPGEQFF. CDR3 in DNA: TGCGCCAGCAGCCAAGATCTGTCTGGGACCCCCGGTGAGCAGTTCTTC.

The gene calls are TRBV7-2 and TRBJ2-3, with D perhaps matching TRBD1 (6 bases). The CDR3 runs 14 residues. V lost 0 bases to trimming and J lost 8 bases, with 12 bases between them. The V gene's germline CDR1 is SGHTA and CDR2 FQGNSA. CDR3 sequence (DNA): TGTGCCAGCAGCTTAGCGGAGACAGGAGGTACGCAGTATTTT. Encoded protein: CASSLAETGGTQYF.

The CDR3, as DNA: TGTGCCAGCAGCCCCGACAGGGCCGGGGAGCTGTTTTTT. It codes for CASSPDRAGELFF. J is TRBJ2-2 and V is TRBV7-7, with 7 bases fitting TRBD1. This CDR3 spans 13 amino acids. The germline V gene has CDR1 SSHAT and CDR2 FNYEAQ (reference sequence). V gave up 5 bases and J gave up 6 bases; unmatched junction bases: 3.

The chain has TRBV5-4 and TRBJ1-3; perhaps TRBD1 as D (6 bases). V lost 2 bases and J lost 2, with 11 bases in between. The CDR3 length is 15 residues. Germline-derived CDR1 and CDR2 are SGHNT and YYREEE (reference sequence). The CDR3 sequence: CASSFGTIPGNTIYF. CDR3 coding DNA: TGTGCCAGCAGCTTCGGGACAATTCCTGGAAACACCATATATTTT.

The chain has TRBV7-3 and TRBJ1-6; 10 nucleotides agree with TRBD1. There are 15 residues in the CDR3. The germline V gene has CDR1 SGHTA and CDR2 FQGTGA. J was trimmed by 10 bases and V by 8 bases; bases with no gene match: 11. CDR3 region: CASCPGQGMDSPLHF. In nucleotides, the CDR3 is TGTGCCAGCTGTCCGGGACAGGGGATGGACTCACCCCTCCACTTT. Based on the CDR3 plus reference TRBV7-3 and TRBJ1-6, the full variable domain is GAGVSQTPSNKVTEKGKYVELRCDPISGHTALYWYRQSLGQGPEFLIYFQGTGAADDSGLPNDRFFAVRPEGSVSTLKIQRTERGDSAVYLCASCPGQGMDSPLHFGNGTRLTVT.

The table lists this clone with a few counts. This chain joins TRBV5-1 and TRBJ2-7; TRBD1 aligns across 7 bases. The CDR3 is 15 residues long. V shed 3 bases and J 4 bases; nucleotides not matched to a gene: 10. In germline, CDR1 is SGHRS, CDR2 YFSETQ. The CDR3 region has the DNA TGCGCCAGCAGCTCTTATGAAACAGGGGTATACGAGCAGTACTTC. It translates to CASSSYETGVYEQYF.

The genes are TRBV27 and TRBJ1-1; possible D gene TRBD1, 5 bases. Trimming removed 6 bases from V and 1 base from J, with 12 bases in between. Germline CDR1 reads MNHEY; CDR2 reads SMNVEV (reference sequence). The CDR3 sequence is 14 residues long. CDR3 loop: CASRGGAPNTEAFF. DNA of the CDR3: TGTGCCAGCAGAGGAGGGGCCCCGAACACTGAAGCTTTCTTT.

The chain recombines TRBV30 with TRBJ1-3, with 9 bases aligning to TRBD1. J gave up 4 bases and V 5 bases, and 9 bases lay outside the gene matches. The CDR3 sequence is 15 residues long. Germline assignment: CDR1 GTSNPN and CDR2 SVGIG (reference sequence). CDR3 residues: CAWAYGTGSGNTIYF. The CDR3 DNA follows: TGTGCCTGGGCTTACGGGACAGGGTCGGGAAACACCATATATTTT.

DNA for the CDR3: TGTGCCAGCAGTCACCTCTTACAGGACCGTAGCACAGATACGCAGTATTTT. Amino acid sequence: CASSHLLQDRSTDTQYF. The V gene is TRBV28, the J gene TRBJ2-3, with a weak D call TRBD1 (5 bases). V was trimmed by 5 bases and J by 0 bases, leaving 18 bases between them. The germline V gene has CDR1 MDHEN and CDR2 SYDVKM. The CDR3 contains 17 residues.

Points on this clone: One end of the junction is discordant with germline, which a read error may explain. This chain joins TRBV5-6 and TRBJ2-7, with 8 bases that match TRBD1. CDR3 size: 13 residues. The V gene's germline CDR1 is SGHDT and CDR2 YYEEEE. CDR3 residues: CASSLPPRGQAPF. The CDR3 DNA reads as TGTGCCAGCAGCTTGCCCCCGCGGGGACAGGCCCCCTTC. The whole variable domain, filled in from reference TRBV5-6 and TRBJ2-7, reads DAGVTQSPTHLIKTRGQQVTLRCSPKSGHDTVSWYQQALGQGPQFIFQYYEEEERQRGNFPDRFSGHQFPNYSSELNVNALLLGDSALYLCASSLPPRGQAPFGPGTRLTVT.

This clone was picked up one time. The chain is built from TRBV18 and TRBJ1-1, with D maybe TRBD1 (6 bases). Trimming stripped 6 bases from V and 3 bases from J, with 23 bases between. The germline V gene encodes CDR1 KGHSH and CDR2 LQKENI. The CDR3 covers 17 residues. As DNA, the CDR3 is TGTGCCAGCTCGCCTGACAGGTTCCTAGCGCGGGACACTGAAGCTTTCTTT. Translation: CASSPDRFLARDTEAFF.

This chain joins TRBV5-1 and TRBJ1-1; D is possibly TRBD1 (6 bases). Germline V gene data show CDR1 as SGHRS and CDR2 as YFSETQ. V was trimmed by 0 bases and J by 0 bases, leaving 9 bases between them. The CDR3 has 15 residues. CDR3 loop: CASSLGPGVNTEAFF. The CDR3 DNA follows: TGCGCCAGCAGCTTGGGGCCAGGGGTGAACACTGAAGCTTTCTTT.